Listed below are T cell receptor beta chains from one sample, sequenced in a study of identical twins. In TCRdb, the 5' RACE reads were re-called with MiXCR into one record per CDR3 protein. The sample carries about 530,000 distinct CDR3 sequences, roughly 15% recorded once. These data were also reused for a study on yellow fever vaccine responses in identical twins.

Sequencing was performed on CD4+ T cells sorted from blood. These receptors originate from a young woman in good health. Both conserved end residues are part of each CDR3. A D gene is named only where the DNA matches it firmly. The size of a clone is reported for some rows only, either as once, few or many, or as a class for expanded clones.

J	size	V	D	CDR3
TRBJ2-3	-	TRBV4-2	TRBD1	CASSQAGQAFLAPGTDTQYF
TRBJ2-1	-	TRBV11-2	-	CASSLERVASRLSNEQFF
TRBJ1-6	-	TRBV28	TRBD1	CAATGTVGNSPLHF
TRBJ2-5	-	TRBV10-3	-	CAISGEETQYF
TRBJ1-1	-	TRBV18	-	CASQRGEDTEAFF
TRBJ2-5	-	TRBV9	-	CASSVGPTRETQYF
TRBJ1-1	few	TRBV6-1	-	CASRQGGVNTEAFF
TRBJ2-1	-	TRBV9	-	CASSETTAEGYNEQFF
TRBJ2-3	-	TRBV12-3/TRBV12-4	-	CASSTSRRSSSTDTQYF
TRBJ2-1	few	TRBV5-1	-	CASSLGQITDEQFF
TRBJ2-1	many	TRBV20-1	-	CSASRQNNEQFF
TRBJ2-7	few	TRBV12-3/TRBV12-4	TRBD1	CASRAGQGVNEQYF
TRBJ1-3	-	TRBV2	-	CASNQELSGNTIYF
TRBJ2-1	-	TRBV7-2	TRBD1	CASTLGQGGYNEQFF
TRBJ1-1	-	TRBV20-1	-	CSAQRRSLNTEAFF